These 6 T cell receptor beta chains originate from one sample sequenced in a study of shared clonotypes between healthy human individuals. As defined, naive CD8 cells were CD45RO-negative and positively selected for CCR7, with terminally differentiated effector memory CD45RA+ cells excluded. The assay was immunoSEQ multiplex PCR, and TCRdb's table has in-frame clones only and misses some. The table shows about 2 million clones, with approximately 95% occurring only once. Sample: naive CD8+ T cells sorted from blood. These receptors originate from a young man in good health.

The chain employs TRBV7-4 and TRBJ2-5; D call uncertain. V lost 4 bases and J 2 bases, leaving 5 bases between the germline ends. The germline V gene has CDR1 SGHVT and CDR2 SQSDAQ. The CDR3 is made up of 12 amino acids. The CDR3 reads CASSSTQETQYF. CDR3 sequence (DNA): TGTGCCAGCAGCTCGACTCAAGAGACCCAGTACTTC.

With regard to this clone: Other DNA sequences of this sample code for an identical CDR3. The chain uses TRBV4-1 and TRBJ1-3; D is possibly TRBD1 (6 bases). The CDR3 spans 15 residues. Germline CDR1 reads MGHRA; CDR2 reads YSYEKL. Trimming stripped 1 base from V and 1 base from J, with 8 bases between. This CDR3 reads CASSQVTGSGNTIYF. The DNA of the CDR3 is TGCGCCAGCAGCCAAGTAACAGGGTCTGGAAACACCATATATTTT.

This chain uses TRBV5-6 with TRBJ2-3; 11 bases are a match to TRBD2. CDR1 and CDR2 (germline): SGHDT, YYEEEE. The CDR3 extends over 17 amino acids. V lost 4 bases to trimming and J lost 0 bases; unmatched junction nucleotides: 7. The CDR3, as DNA: TGTGCCAGCAGCCTGACGACTAGCGGGGTCAGCACAGATACGCAGTATTTT. This codes for CASSLTTSGVSTDTQYF. The full variable domain, in which reference TRBV5-6 and TRBJ2-3 provide the parts outside the CDR3, is DAGVTQSPTHLIKTRGQQVTLRCSPKSGHDTVSWYQQALGQGPQFIFQYYEEEERQRGNFPDRFSGHQFPNYSSELNVNALLLGDSALYLCASSLTTSGVSTDTQYFGPGTRLTVL.

The chain carries TRBV6-5 and TRBJ2-5; no definite D call. The CDR3 runs 13 residues. The V gene lost 4 bases and the J gene lost 1 base, with 7 bases spanning the gap. Germline-derived CDR1 and CDR2 are MNHEY and SVGAGI. The CDR3 region is CASSSTPQETQYF. CDR3 DNA sequence: TGTGCCAGCAGTTCCACCCCCCAAGAGACCCAGTACTTC.

V is TRBV4-1 and J is TRBJ2-7; TRBD1 might be the D (5 bases). V was shortened by 4 bases and J by 2 bases, with 18 bases between the two germline ends. The CDR3 loop spans 16 amino acids. CDR1 and CDR2 (germline): MGHRA, YSYEKL. Written as DNA, the CDR3 is TGCGCCAGCAGCCTTGAGCCGGCAGGGCCAGCCTACGAGCAGTACTTC. Amino acids: CASSLEPAGPAYEQYF.

This chain links TRBV7-9 with TRBJ2-5; D remains unclear. The CDR3 sequence is 15 residues long. Per germline, CDR1 SEHNR and CDR2 FQNEAQ (reference sequence). Deletions cut 0 bases from V and 3 bases from J, with 11 bases between. CDR3 nucleotide sequence: TGTGCCAGCAGCTTAGCGGGAAGGGCAGAAGAGACCCAGTACTTC. Its translation: CASSLAGRAEETQYF. The entire variable domain, with the rest obtained from reference TRBV7-9 and TRBJ2-5, is as follows: DTGVSQNPRHKITKRGQNVTFRCDPISEHNRLYWYRQTLGQGPEFLTYFQNEAQLEKSRLLSDRFSAERPKGSFSTLEIQRTEQGDSAMYLCASSLAGRAEETQYFGPGTRLLVL.